This TCR beta chain was documented in a study of blood T cells in healthy people across ages. Study information: In model experiments, template switching was able to capture about one barcoded beta molecule for every two T cells that were present.

Next came a second PCR, run for about 7 to 12 cycles, which used a sample-barcoded 5' primer along with a J-beta primer mix. A single record per CDR3 protein comes from TCRdb applying MiXCR to the 5' RACE reads. The table includes over a million distinct CDR3 sequences, around 45% detected once. V lost 7 bases to trimming and J lost 1 base, with 13 bases between them. Germline CDR1 SQVTM, CDR2 ANQGSEA. This CDR3 comprises 13 residues. Healthy Caucasians from Russia aged about 6 to 90 served as donors. The TCR sequence derives from an older woman in good health. The chain carries TRBV29-1 and TRBJ1-1; tentatively, D is TRBD1 (6 bases). The sequenced sample consisted of blood. CDR3 loop: CSDRRGPNTEAFF. CDR3 nucleotide sequence: TGCAGCGACCGCAGGGGCCCGAACACTGAAGCTTTCTTT.